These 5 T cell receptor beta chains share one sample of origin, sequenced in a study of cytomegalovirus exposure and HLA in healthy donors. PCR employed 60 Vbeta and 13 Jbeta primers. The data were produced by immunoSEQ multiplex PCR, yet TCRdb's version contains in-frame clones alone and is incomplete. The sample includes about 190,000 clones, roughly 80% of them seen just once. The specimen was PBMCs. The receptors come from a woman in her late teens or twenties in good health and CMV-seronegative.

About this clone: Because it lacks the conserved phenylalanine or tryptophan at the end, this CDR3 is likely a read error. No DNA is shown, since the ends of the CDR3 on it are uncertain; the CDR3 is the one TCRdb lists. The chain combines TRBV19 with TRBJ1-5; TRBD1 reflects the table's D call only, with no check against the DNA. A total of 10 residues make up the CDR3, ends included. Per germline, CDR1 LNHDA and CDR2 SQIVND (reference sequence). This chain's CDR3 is CASSSTHPGD.

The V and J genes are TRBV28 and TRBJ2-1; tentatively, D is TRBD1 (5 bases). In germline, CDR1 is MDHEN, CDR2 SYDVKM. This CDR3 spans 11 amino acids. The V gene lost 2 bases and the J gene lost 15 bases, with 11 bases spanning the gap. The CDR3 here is CASSLGAVPFF. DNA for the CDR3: TGTGCCAGCAGTTTAGGGGCAGTGCCGTTCTTC.

The CDR3 DNA is TGTGCCAGCAAATCGACGGGTACAGGACGTGGCTACACCTTC. Residues: CASKSTGTGRGYTF. The V call is TRBV27, the J call TRBJ1-2; D may be TRBD1 (5 bases). Trimming pared 7 bases from V and 7 bases from J, leaving 19 bases between. Germline V gives CDR1 MNHEY, CDR2 SMNVEV (reference sequence). The CDR3 is made up of 14 amino acids.

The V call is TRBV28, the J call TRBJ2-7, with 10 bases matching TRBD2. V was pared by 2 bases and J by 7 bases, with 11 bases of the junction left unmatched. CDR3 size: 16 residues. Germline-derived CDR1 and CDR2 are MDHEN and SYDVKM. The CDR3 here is CASSLNERGGFVEQYF. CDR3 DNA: TGTGCCAGCAGTTTAAACGAGCGGGGGGGATTTGTGGAGCAGTACTTC.

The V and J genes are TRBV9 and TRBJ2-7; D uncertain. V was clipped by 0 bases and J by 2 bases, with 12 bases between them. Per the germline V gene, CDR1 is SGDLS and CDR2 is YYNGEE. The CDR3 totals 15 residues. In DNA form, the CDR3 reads TGTGCCAGCAGCGTAGGAGGAGACGTCGCCTACGAGCAGTACTTC. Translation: CASSVGGDVAYEQYF.